This TCR beta chain emerged from a study of T cell responses to AZD1222 COVID-19 vaccine. The CDR3 is made up of 12 amino acids. Germline V CDR1 and CDR2: MDHEN, SYDVKM. V gave up 2 bases and J gave up 7 bases, with 5 bases separating them. Concerning this clone: What it recognizes is unknown.

The study's findings and limits: Repertoires were collected only later (after the peak T cell response had occurred). Distributed over spike, vaccine-associated CD4 TCRs predominated at 160-218 and 743-854.

The data were produced by immunoSEQ multiplex PCR, yet TCRdb's version contains in-frame clones alone and is incomplete. The data show fewer than 120,000 clones, 70% to 90% seen once. Sequenced here: peripheral blood, sampled 28 days after the second AZD1222 dose. The chain has TRBV28 and TRBJ2-2; no reliable D call. The source is an adult who received the AZD1222 COVID-19 vaccine. CDR3 nucleotide sequence: TGTGCCAGCAGTTTAGAGAACGGGGAGCTGTTTTTT. It is translated as CASSLENGELFF. Looking up the rest from reference TRBV28 and TRBJ2-2 gives the full variable domain: DVKVTQSSRYLVKRTGEKVFLECVQDMDHENMFWYRQDPGLGLRLIYFSYDVKMKEKGDIPEGYSVSREKKERFSLILESASTNQTSMYLCASSLENGELFFGEGSRLTVL.